Following are 31 T cell receptor beta chains from one sample sequenced in a study of T cells in Graves' hyperthyroidism and ophthalmopathy. TCR beta CDR3 regions were amplified from RNA transcripts. With the HTBI primer set, the TCR CDR3 went through a first round of RT-PCR. TCRdb re-called the multiplex PCR reads through MiXCR, storing one row per CDR3 protein. The profile shows under 350,000 distinct CDR3 sequences, about 20% of them singletons. Sequencing was carried out using blood. All receptors come from a woman aged 45-65 years with Graves' hyperthyroidism.

V usage is TRBV20-1 and J usage is TRBJ1-4, with D possibly TRBD1 on 5 matching bases. The CDR3 sequence is 18 residues long. V was pared by 0 bases and J by 0 bases, with 17 bases between. Germline CDR1 DFQATT, CDR2 SNEGSKA (reference sequence). The CDR3 DNA follows: TGCAGTGCTAGAGATTTAGGAGGTGGGACTCCAACTAATGAAAAACTGTTTTTT. This translates into CSARDLGGGTPTNEKLFF.

This clonotype was seen at least ten times. The rearrangement joins TRBV11-2 to TRBJ2-2; unclear D gene. Germline V gene sequence: CDR1 SGHAT, CDR2 FQNNGV. CDR3 length: 15 amino acids. The V gene lost 2 bases and the J gene lost 1 base, with 8 bases spanning the gap. The CDR3 loop is CASSLRSVNTGELFF. CDR3 bases: TGTGCCAGCAGCTTACGGTCCGTGAACACCGGGGAGCTGTTTTTT.

CDR3 sequence (DNA): TGCGCCAGCAGCCAAGTGACCCCCGGACTATCTTCCTACGAGCAGTACTTC. As protein: CASSQVTPGLSSYEQYF. This rearrangement joins TRBV4-1 to TRBJ2-7, with D possibly TRBD2 on 6 matching bases. The germline CDR1 and CDR2 sequences are MGHRA and YSYEKL. The germline V and J ends were trimmed by 1 base and 1 base, with 17 bases remaining between them. This CDR3 spans 17 amino acids.

This clonotype was observed at least ten times. The V gene is TRBV10-1, the J gene TRBJ2-3; a possible D gene is TRBD2 (6 bases). Looked up from germline, CDR1 is WNHNN and CDR2 is SYGVQD (reference sequence). The ends were cut back, 0 bases at V and 5 bases at J, with 6 bases in the middle. The CDR3 length is 13 residues. In DNA, the CDR3 is TGCGCCAGCAGTGAGTCCGGGAGAGATACGCAGTATTTT. As protein: CASSESGRDTQYF.

The chain recombines TRBV6-8 with TRBJ2-4; D gene ambiguous. V shed 5 bases and J shed 0 bases, with 11 bases lying between them. The CDR3 length is 15 residues. Germline CDR1 and CDR2: MNHGY and SAAAGT. The CDR3 region has the DNA TGTGCCAGCAGTGCAAGGGTCGTAGCCAAAAACATTCAGTACTTC. Protein product: CASSARVVAKNIQYF.

This clonotype occurred many times. The rearrangement links TRBV7-2 to TRBJ1-2; D not resolved. Trimming took 0 bases from V and 4 from J, leaving 3 bases between them. Germline V gene data show CDR1 as SGHTA and CDR2 as FQGNSA. This CDR3 spans 12 amino acids. The CDR3, as DNA: TGTGCCAGCAGCTTAGCTCTCTATGGCTACACCTTC. Translation: CASSLALYGYTF.

In this sample, this clonotype turned up a few times. The J gene is TRBJ2-7, the V gene TRBV18; the match to TRBD1 covers 7 bases. In germline, CDR1 is KGHSH, CDR2 LQKENI. V shed 5 bases and J 3 bases; nucleotides not matched to a gene: 4. The CDR3 sequence is 13 residues long. CDR3 DNA sequence: TGTGCCAGCTCAGCGGACAGGTTCTACGAGCAGTACTTC. Protein: CASSADRFYEQYF. Supplemented by reference TRBV18 and TRBJ2-7, the full variable domain reads NAGVMQNPRHLVRRRGQEARLRCSPMKGHSHVYWYRQLPEEGLKFMVYLQKENIIDESGMPKERFSAEFPKEGPSILRIQQVVRGDSAAYFCASSADRFYEQYFGPGTRLTVT.

This rearrangement joins TRBV20-1 to TRBJ2-5; 8 positions match TRBD1. Per the germline V gene, CDR1 is DFQATT and CDR2 is SNEGSKA (reference sequence). The CDR3 spans 14 residues. Germline trimming cut 5 bases from V and 3 bases from J; bases unmatched to any gene: 8. The chain's CDR3 is CSARTGQGEETQYF. CDR3 sequence (DNA): TGCAGTGCTCGAACAGGACAGGGCGAAGAGACCCAGTACTTC.

The J gene is TRBJ2-1, the V gene TRBV2; 9 bases are a match to TRBD2. The J call is uncertain, as TRBJ2-7 better fits the DNA end. The CDR3 consists of 15 residues. Germline CDR1 reads SNHLY; CDR2 reads FYNNEI. CDR3 DNA: TGTGCCAGCAGTGTTGGACTAGCGTCCTACAATGAGCAGTACGTC. Its protein is CASSVGLASYNEQYV.

This clonotype was seen just once. The rearrangement links TRBV15 to TRBJ1-1; the match to TRBD1 covers 8 bases. The germline V gene encodes CDR1 LNHNV and CDR2 YYDKDF (reference sequence). The CDR3 runs to 19 residues. V was pared by 0 bases and J by 0 bases, with 12 bases of the junction left unmatched. DNA for the CDR3: TGTGCCACCAGCAGAGATTACGGGCAACAGGGGGAGATGAACACTGAAGCTTTCTTT. This gives the protein CATSRDYGQQGEMNTEAFF.

This chain connects TRBV11-2 to TRBJ2-5; D might be TRBD2 (7 bases). Germline-derived CDR1 and CDR2 are SGHAT and FQNNGV. V lost 4 bases, J lost 5 bases, and 17 bases lay in between. The CDR3 loop spans 15 amino acids. In DNA, the CDR3 is TGTGCCAGCAGCTCTTGGGGGGGGGGCCTTGAGACCCAGTACTTC. Translation gives CASSSWGGGLETQYF.

This chain links TRBV18 with TRBJ2-3; D call uncertain. The CDR3 is 13 residues long. Trimming shortened V by 0 bases and J by 2 bases, and 3 bases separated the two germline ends. Germline V gene lookup returns CDR1 KGHSH and CDR2 LQKENI. CDR3 sequence: CASSPPTTDTQYF. CDR3 bases: TGTGCCAGCTCACCACCGACCACAGATACGCAGTATTTT.

The chain carries TRBV30 and TRBJ1-2; D unclear. Trimming left V 4 bases short and J 4 bases short, with 13 bases between. The germline V gene has CDR1 GTSNPN and CDR2 SVGIG (reference sequence). This CDR3 is built from 13 residues. The CDR3 nucleotides are TGTGCCTGGAAGGATGGAGGGAGCTATGGCTACACCTTC. This sequence encodes CAWKDGGSYGYTF.

This clonotype was recorded at least ten times. The J gene is TRBJ1-5, the V gene TRBV30; D uncertain. Looked up from germline, CDR1 is GTSNPN and CDR2 is SVGIG (reference sequence). With 0 bases removed from V and 9 bases from J, the gap between germline ends came to 12 bases. The CDR3 has 13 residues. In nucleotides, the CDR3 is TGTGCCTGGAGTGTACTAGGCCCTCGGCCCCAGCATTTT. Its protein product is CAWSVLGPRPQHF.

This clonotype was observed at least ten times. J is TRBJ2-3 and V is TRBV27; D not certain. In germline, CDR1 is MNHEY, CDR2 SMNVEV (reference sequence). V gave up 5 bases and J gave up 0 bases, with 6 bases separating them. The CDR3 covers 13 residues. CDR3 loop: CASSQPSTDTQYF. CDR3 DNA: TGTGCCAGCAGTCAACCAAGCACAGATACGCAGTATTTT.

This clonotype was found many times. The chain recombines TRBV2 with TRBJ1-1; possibly TRBD1 for D (6 bases). CDR1 and CDR2 (germline): SNHLY, FYNNEI. This CDR3 is 14 amino acids long. The ends were cut back, 6 bases at V and 3 bases at J, with 14 bases in the middle. The CDR3: CASSEQGSYTEAFF. Written as DNA, the CDR3 is TGTGCCAGCAGCGAACAGGGCTCGTACACTGAAGCTTTCTTT.

This clonotype was seen many times. V gene TRBV29-1 combines with J gene TRBJ2-7, with unresolved D. This CDR3 has 12 amino acids. In germline, CDR1 is SQVTM, CDR2 ANQGSEA. V lost 4 bases and J 4 bases, leaving 11 bases between the germline ends. The CDR3, as DNA: TGCAGCGTTGTGGGCAGACCGTACGAGCAGTACTTC. Translating it yields CSVVGRPYEQYF.

The V and J genes are TRBV6-1 and TRBJ1-3; 7 bases map to TRBD1. The CDR3 totals 14 residues. Germline V gene lookup returns CDR1 MNHNS and CDR2 SASEGT. With V trimmed by 7 bases and J by 2 bases, 5 bases remained unmatched. This CDR3 is CASTTRGPGNTIYF. In DNA, the CDR3 is TGTGCCAGCACCACGAGGGGGCCTGGAAACACCATATATTTT.

This clonotype occurred many times. The chain couples TRBV7-8 to TRBJ1-5; maybe TRBD1 (5 bases). The length of the CDR3 is 14 residues. V was trimmed by 1 base and J by 6 bases, leaving 10 bases between them. The V gene's germline CDR1 is SGHVS and CDR2 FQNEAQ. CDR3 coding DNA: TGTGCCAGCAGCTTAGGGCAGGGAAGTCAGCCCCAGCATTTT. Translation gives CASSLGQGSQPQHF.

This clonotype was seen a few times. This chain links TRBV9 with TRBJ2-3; D remains unclear. Germline V gene sequence: CDR1 SGDLS, CDR2 YYNGEE. V was pared by 0 bases and J by 2 bases, with 4 bases between. The CDR3 contains 13 residues. The CDR3, as DNA: TGTGCCAGCAGCGTAGTTTCCACAGATACGCAGTATTTT. Residues: CASSVVSTDTQYF.

The chain employs TRBV11-2 and TRBJ1-2; D may be TRBD1 (5 bases). The CDR3 length is 13 residues. CDR1 is SGHAT and CDR2 is FQNNGV in the germline V gene. The ends were cut back, 2 bases at V and 8 bases at J, with 12 bases in the middle. CDR3 loop: CASSLPGLRGYTF. CDR3 nucleotides: TGTGCCAGCAGCTTACCGGGACTGAGGGGCTACACCTTC.

The V gene is TRBV20-1, the J gene TRBJ2-3, with TRBD2 identical over 13 bases. CDR1 and CDR2 (germline): DFQATT, SNEGSKA (reference sequence). V trimming: 3 bases; J trimming: 5 bases; junction bases outside the gene matches: 2. This CDR3 spans 14 amino acids. The CDR3 sequence is CSASRTSGGDTQYF. CDR3 DNA: TGCAGTGCTAGCCGGACTAGCGGGGGAGATACGCAGTATTTT.

The sample holds many counts of this clonotype. The chain uses TRBV11-2 and TRBJ2-5, with D possibly being TRBD1 (5 bases). This CDR3 region has 14 residues. Trimming stripped 0 bases from V and 5 bases from J, with 10 bases between. Germline CDR1 reads SGHAT; CDR2 reads FQNNGV. CDR3 amino acids: CASSLEQAEETQYF. The CDR3 DNA is TGTGCCAGCAGCTTAGAACAGGCGGAGGAGACCCAGTACTTC.

This sequence joins TRBV5-8 and TRBJ1-5; D uncertain. The CDR3 length is 13 residues. The germline CDR1 and CDR2 sequences are SGHTS and YDEGEE. V was clipped by 3 bases and J by 7 bases, with 11 bases between them. CDR3 residues: CASSWDRQQPQHF. CDR3 DNA: TGTGCCAGCAGCTGGGATCGCCAGCAGCCCCAGCATTTT.

This clonotype was seen a few times. The chain combines TRBV5-1 with TRBJ2-7; TRBD2 aligns across 8 bases. The CDR3 has 14 residues. Germline CDR1 reads SGHRS; CDR2 reads YFSETQ. V lost 2 bases, J lost 3 bases, and 4 bases stayed unmatched. CDR3 nucleotide sequence: TGCGCCAGCAGCTTTCTAGCGGGCCTCTACGAGCAGTACTTC. Its protein product is CASSFLAGLYEQYF.

This clonotype was seen a handful of times. V and J are TRBV6-1 and TRBJ2-3; 7 nucleotides align to TRBD2. CDR1 and CDR2 from the germline V gene are MNHNS and SASEGT. The CDR3 has 16 residues. The J segment lost 0 bases and the V segment lost 2 bases, leaving 5 bases of the junction unmatched. CDR3 DNA: TGTGCCAGCAGTGAAATGGGGGGGACTAGCACAGATACGCAGTATTTT. The encoded protein is CASSEMGGTSTDTQYF.

This CDR3 reads CASSLDGVTNYGYTF. CDR3 sequence (DNA): TGTGCCAGCAGCTTAGATGGAGTAACTAACTATGGCTACACCTTC. The rearrangement joins TRBV11-2 to TRBJ1-2, with unresolved D. The length of the CDR3 is 15 residues. V shed 0 bases and J shed 0 bases, with 8 bases lying between them. Germline values: CDR1 SGHAT, CDR2 FQNNGV.

The V gene is TRBV5-6, the J gene TRBJ1-3, with D perhaps matching TRBD1 (6 bases). Trimming shortened V by 1 base and J by 2 bases, and 16 bases separated the two germline ends. The CDR3 loop spans 17 amino acids. Germline V gene lookup returns CDR1 SGHDT and CDR2 YYEEEE. CDR3 amino acids: CASSLSSRGLPGNTIYF. DNA of the CDR3: TGTGCCAGCAGCTTGAGCAGTCGGGGGCTCCCTGGAAACACCATATATTTT.

This clonotype has just a few counts. The rearrangement uses TRBV6-1 and TRBJ2-1; TRBD2 matches 15 bases. Germline lookup yields CDR1 MNHNS and CDR2 SASEGT. V shed 2 bases, J shed 9 bases, and the junction held 5 bases outside the gene matches. This CDR3 has 16 residues. The CDR3 here is CASSERGLAGGGEQFF. CDR3 nucleotide sequence: TGTGCCAGCAGTGAACGGGGACTAGCGGGAGGAGGTGAGCAGTTCTTC.

This clonotype was seen repeatedly, ten times or more. This chain connects TRBV11-2 to TRBJ1-1; 8 positions agree with TRBD1. The CDR3 totals 12 residues. CDR1 and CDR2 (germline): SGHAT, FQNNGV. J lost 4 bases, V lost 8 bases, and 3 bases had no gene match. The CDR3 here is CASSDRGTEAFF. The CDR3 DNA is TGTGCCAGCTCAGACAGGGGCACTGAAGCTTTCTTT.

A few counts support this clonotype. The J gene is TRBJ1-2, the V gene TRBV9; D ambiguous. The CDR3 spans 11 residues. Per germline, CDR1 SGDLS and CDR2 YYNGEE. V gave up 3 bases and J gave up 6 bases, with 6 bases separating them. The CDR3 sequence is CASSAGDGYTF. The CDR3 DNA reads TGTGCCAGCAGCGCCGGGGATGGCTACACCTTC.